The clone carrying this T cell receptor beta chain was counted only a few times. What it binds is unknown. These data belong to a study of post-analysis software for immune sequencing data. On the study more broadly: Disease courses included relapsing-remitting, secondary progressive and progressive-relapsing multiple sclerosis. Study outcomes and limitations: Compared with controls, patients showed significantly lower normalized Chao1 diversity. Co-batched samples clustered tightly together by F measure.

Presence of unique molecular identifiers characterized the TCR beta cDNA libraries. Yield was roughly 0.5 million cDNA molecules from about 0.94 to 9.7 million T cells. MiXCR, run by TCRdb on the PCR reads, gives a single entry per CDR3 protein. The sample consists of about 800,000 distinct CDR3 sequences, less than 35% of them appearing once. The specimen sequenced was blood. The source of this sequence is a girl between 5 and 17 years old with multiple sclerosis.

The CDR3 sequence is CASSGRANLNQPQHF. The DNA of the CDR3 is TGTGCCAGCAGTGGTAGGGCGAACCTCAATCAGCCCCAGCATTTT. The V call is TRBV6-1, the J call TRBJ1-5; D is ambiguous. Trimming pared 4 bases from V and 3 bases from J, leaving 13 bases between. Germline V CDR1 and CDR2: MNHNS, SASEGT. The CDR3 runs 15 residues.